The rows below give T cell receptor beta chains drawn from one sample of a study of T cells in narcolepsy. Clones were sequenced by immunoSEQ multiplex PCR, and TCRdb holds only the in-frame ones, with some missing. The sample has about 32,000 clones, roughly 77% seen once. Sequencing was done on a sample of CD45RA- memory CD4+ T cells from PBMCs. These receptors were collected from a human donor with narcolepsy. Each CDR3 is given with its conserved first and last residue. Each record gives: J gene, clone size, D gene, V gene, CDR3 protein, CDR3 DNA. The D gene is left open where the match is weak. Some rows have no size entry. The others give once, few or many, or a class for an expanded clone.

j_gene: TRBJ1-5
abundance: few
d_gene: -
v_gene: TRBV6-5
CDR3aa: CASRGWDNQPQHF
CDR3nt: TGTGCCAGCAGGGGGTGGGACAATCAGCCCCAGCATTTT

j_gene: TRBJ1-2
abundance: few
d_gene: -
v_gene: TRBV4-1
CDR3aa: CASSQDSRGDYGYTF
CDR3nt: TGCGCCAGCAGCCAAGATAGCCGTGGGGACTATGGCTACACCTTC

j_gene: TRBJ2-7
abundance: once
d_gene: -
v_gene: TRBV6-5
CDR3aa: CASSYVPYEQYF
CDR3nt: TGTGCCAGCAGCTATGTACCGTACGAGCAGTACTTC

j_gene: TRBJ1-5
abundance: medium-sized
d_gene: -
v_gene: TRBV2
CDR3aa: CASSGREDRPQHF
CDR3nt: TGTGCCAGCAGTGGCAGGGAGGACCGGCCCCAGCATTTT

j_gene: TRBJ1-1
abundance: few
d_gene: -
v_gene: TRBV18
CDR3aa: CASSPPGGVGTEAFF
CDR3nt: TGTGCCAGCTCACCACCGGGAGGGGTTGGGACTGAAGCTTTCTTT

j_gene: TRBJ1-1
abundance: once
d_gene: -
v_gene: TRBV29-1
CDR3aa: CSVVLKVEAFF
CDR3nt: TGCAGCGTTGTCCTCAAAGTGGAAGCTTTCTTT

j_gene: TRBJ2-5
abundance: -
d_gene: -
v_gene: TRBV6-1
CDR3aa: CASSERPPGTQETQYF
CDR3nt: TGTGCCAGCAGTGAAAGACCGCCGGGGACCCAAGAGACCCAGTACTTC

j_gene: TRBJ1-1
abundance: -
d_gene: -
v_gene: TRBV6-5
CDR3aa: CAGPTGNTEAFF
CDR3nt: TGTGCCGGGCCCACAGGGAACACTGAAGCTTTCTTT

j_gene: TRBJ1-5
abundance: few
d_gene: TRBD1
v_gene: TRBV6-6
CDR3aa: CASSYSRGLGNQPQHF
CDR3nt: TGTGCCAGCAGTTACTCAAGGGGGCTTGGCAATCAGCCCCAGCATTTT

j_gene: TRBJ2-2
abundance: -
d_gene: -
v_gene: TRBV9
CDR3aa: CASSVVVSGELFF
CDR3nt: TGTGCCAGCAGCGTAGTGGTATCCGGGGAGCTGTTTTTT

j_gene: TRBJ1-5
abundance: -
d_gene: -
v_gene: TRBV9
CDR3aa: CASSVAGNPDQPQHF
CDR3nt: TGTGCCAGCAGCGTAGCAGGGAACCCGGATCAGCCCCAGCATTTT

j_gene: TRBJ2-7
abundance: -
d_gene: TRBD2
v_gene: TRBV10-3
CDR3aa: CATRTSGFASSYEQYF
CDR3nt: TGTGCCACCCGGACTAGCGGCTTTGCTAGCTCCTACGAGCAGTACTTC

j_gene: TRBJ2-3
abundance: -
d_gene: TRBD2
v_gene: TRBV5-1
CDR3aa: CASSERTSATDTQYF
CDR3nt: TGCGCCAGCAGCGAGCGGACTAGCGCGACAGATACGCAGTATTTT

j_gene: TRBJ2-1
abundance: -
d_gene: TRBD2
v_gene: TRBV14
CDR3aa: CASSHRRPRTSGEYNEQFF
CDR3nt: TGTGCCAGCAGCCACCGGCGTCCGAGGACTAGCGGGGAGTACAATGAGCAGTTCTTC

j_gene: TRBJ1-3
abundance: -
d_gene: -
v_gene: TRBV11-2
CDR3aa: CASSLRRQASEGNTIYF
CDR3nt: TGTGCCAGCAGCTTGAGAAGACAGGCCTCCGAGGGAAACACCATATATTTT

j_gene: TRBJ2-3
abundance: -
d_gene: -
v_gene: TRBV7-9
CDR3aa: CASSLSGHSDTQYF
CDR3nt: TGTGCCAGCAGCTTGTCAGGTCATTCAGATACGCAGTATTTT

j_gene: TRBJ1-2
abundance: -
d_gene: TRBD1
v_gene: TRBV5-4
CDR3aa: CASSRRDRPSMHGYTF
CDR3nt: TGTGCCAGCAGCCGGAGGGACAGGCCGAGCATGCATGGCTACACCTTC

j_gene: TRBJ2-1
abundance: -
d_gene: -
v_gene: TRBV6-4
CDR3aa: CASSVTVSNEQFF
CDR3nt: TGTGCCAGCTCTGTAACCGTTTCCAATGAGCAGTTCTTC

j_gene: TRBJ2-7
abundance: -
d_gene: -
v_gene: TRBV6-1
CDR3aa: CASSPRRTTAYEQYF
CDR3nt: TGTGCCAGCAGTCCTCGACGGACGACGGCCTACGAGCAGTACTTC

j_gene: TRBJ2-5
abundance: -
d_gene: -
v_gene: TRBV2
CDR3aa: CAGTAGSRETQYF
CDR3nt: TGTGCCGGCACTGCTGGGTCGAGAGAGACCCAGTACTTC

j_gene: TRBJ2-5
abundance: once
d_gene: TRBD2
v_gene: TRBV5-1
CDR3aa: CASSLGRRLAEETQYF
CDR3nt: TGCGCCAGCAGCTTGGGTAGGAGACTAGCGGAAGAGACCCAGTACTTC

j_gene: TRBJ1-4
abundance: medium-sized
d_gene: -
v_gene: TRBV5-4
CDR3aa: CASSRGHASEKLFF
CDR3nt: TGTGCCAGCAGCCGGGGCCATGCAAGCGAAAAACTGTTTTTT

j_gene: TRBJ2-2
abundance: -
d_gene: -
v_gene: TRBV27
CDR3aa: CASRMGRTNTGELFF
CDR3nt: TGTGCCAGCAGGATGGGACGGACAAACACCGGGGAGCTGTTTTTT

j_gene: TRBJ2-1
abundance: -
d_gene: TRBD1
v_gene: TRBV12-5
CDR3aa: CASGTGGPYNEQFF
CDR3nt: TGTGCTAGTGGTACAGGGGGCCCCTACAATGAGCAGTTCTTC

j_gene: TRBJ2-7
abundance: -
d_gene: -
v_gene: TRBV5-5
CDR3aa: CASSLDGGGAYEQYF
CDR3nt: TGTGCCAGCAGCTTGGACGGGGGAGGTGCCTACGAGCAGTACTTC

j_gene: TRBJ2-7
abundance: few
d_gene: -
v_gene: TRBV9
CDR3aa: CASSVVEREQYF
CDR3nt: TGTGCCAGCAGCGTAGTAGAGAGGGAGCAGTACTTC

j_gene: TRBJ2-7
abundance: once
d_gene: TRBD2
v_gene: TRBV13
CDR3aa: CASSSAGLYEQYF
CDR3nt: TGTGCCAGCAGCTCGGCGGGACTATACGAGCAGTACTTC

j_gene: TRBJ2-7
abundance: -
d_gene: TRBD1
v_gene: TRBV25-1
CDR3aa: CASSDGTGTTYEQYF
CDR3nt: TGTGCCAGCAGTGATGGGACAGGGACAACCTACGAGCAGTACTTC

j_gene: TRBJ2-5
abundance: -
d_gene: -
v_gene: TRBV6-6
CDR3aa: CASRGAALETQYF
CDR3nt: TGTGCCAGCAGGGGTGCTGCTCTGGAGACCCAGTACTTC

j_gene: TRBJ2-1
abundance: -
d_gene: TRBD1
v_gene: TRBV5-1
CDR3aa: CASSPDRDEQFF
CDR3nt: TGCGCCAGCAGCCCTGACAGGGATGAGCAGTTCTTC

j_gene: TRBJ2-5
abundance: few
d_gene: -
v_gene: TRBV18
CDR3aa: CASSPQGQVTETQYF
CDR3nt: TGTGCCAGCTCACCGCAGGGTCAGGTCACAGAGACCCAGTACTTC

j_gene: TRBJ1-1
abundance: -
d_gene: -
v_gene: TRBV11-3
CDR3aa: CASSFSTANTEAFF
CDR3nt: TGTGCCAGCAGCTTCTCTACAGCGAACACTGAAGCTTTCTTT

j_gene: TRBJ2-7
abundance: -
d_gene: TRBD2
v_gene: TRBV4-3
CDR3aa: CASSPASGSYEQYF
CDR3nt: TGCGCCAGCAGCCCCGCTAGCGGGAGTTACGAGCAGTACTTC

j_gene: TRBJ2-5
abundance: -
d_gene: -
v_gene: TRBV11-1
CDR3aa: CASSLDRVPQETQYF
CDR3nt: TGTGCCAGCAGCTTAGACAGGGTACCTCAAGAGACCCAGTACTTC

j_gene: TRBJ2-1
abundance: -
d_gene: -
v_gene: TRBV5-1
CDR3aa: CASHTSYNEQFF
CDR3nt: TGCGCCAGCCATACGTCCTACAATGAGCAGTTCTTC

j_gene: TRBJ2-5
abundance: -
d_gene: -
v_gene: TRBV11-2
CDR3aa: CASSLGGGGETQYF
CDR3nt: TGTGCCAGCAGCTTAGGTGGTGGGGGAGAGACCCAGTACTTC

j_gene: TRBJ2-3
abundance: -
d_gene: -
v_gene: TRBV9
CDR3aa: CASSIEPGRTDTQYF
CDR3nt: TGTGCCAGCAGCATTGAGCCGGGGCGAACAGATACGCAGTATTTT

j_gene: TRBJ2-5
abundance: -
d_gene: -
v_gene: TRBV7-3
CDR3aa: CASSLIGLETQYF
CDR3nt: TGTGCCAGCAGCTTAATAGGGTTAGAGACCCAGTACTTC